This TCR beta chain is from a study of vaccination and CD4 T cells after COVID-19. Time point denoted: late sampling 161 to 241 days after vaccination in three convalescent patients. The treatment here: approximately nine-day PBMC culture with coronavirus spike peptide pools or control peptides (ViraFEST assay). Oncomine TCR Beta short-read sequencing was applied to DNA from cultured CD4+ T cells. A single record per CDR3 protein comes from TCRdb applying MiXCR to the PCR reads. In the table there are tens of thousands of distinct CDR3 sequences, roughly 31% of which are singletons. Worth noting for this clonotype: Its antigen remains unidentified.

Sample: CD4+ T cells from blood, cultured in vitro, taken about 7 months after SARS-CoV-2 vaccination. The TCR was taken from a human donor who had recovered from COVID-19.

The CDR3 spells CASSRGGDNNNEQFF. CDR3 in DNA: TGTGCCAGCAGCCGAGGGGGGGATAATAACAATGAGCAGTTCTTC. V is TRBV5-4 and J is TRBJ2-1; the D gene is possibly TRBD2 (7 bases). V lost 4 bases, J lost 5 bases, and 16 bases lay in between. This CDR3 has 15 amino acids. CDR1 is SGHNT, CDR2 YYREEE, per germline (reference sequence).